The rows below give T cell receptor beta chains drawn from one sample of a study of blood T cells in healthy people across ages. Each CDR3 protein gets one entry after TCRdb re-called the 5' RACE reads with MiXCR. The sample consists of 750,000 to 1,000,000 distinct CDR3 sequences, roughly 28% of them appearing once. The sample was also linked to a second study, of T cells of mothers and their children.

The sample was blood. The receptors originated from a woman aged 40 to 50 in good health. Both conserved end residues are part of each CDR3. The order of the fields is V gene, J gene, CDR3 protein.

v_gene: TRBV6-1
j_gene: TRBJ2-7
CDR3aa: CASSEQTYIIYEQYF

v_gene: TRBV24-1
j_gene: TRBJ2-1
CDR3aa: CATSLGWRQGARYNEQFF

v_gene: TRBV7-2
j_gene: TRBJ2-7
CDR3aa: CASSIRPGQTYEQYF

v_gene: TRBV20-1
j_gene: TRBJ2-3
CDR3aa: CSAVYEDTQYF

v_gene: TRBV6-6
j_gene: TRBJ1-4
CDR3aa: CASSYSFAGMDEKLFF

v_gene: TRBV4-1
j_gene: TRBJ1-1
CDR3aa: CASRPKGGTEAFF

v_gene: TRBV10-3
j_gene: TRBJ1-1
CDR3aa: CAISGGTGVSNEAFF

v_gene: TRBV29-1
j_gene: TRBJ2-7
CDR3aa: CSVRDGPYEQYF

v_gene: TRBV6-1
j_gene: TRBJ1-2
CDR3aa: CASSATDSNYGYTF

v_gene: TRBV7-2
j_gene: TRBJ2-7
CDR3aa: CASSLAGQGAIGEQYF

v_gene: TRBV7-9
j_gene: TRBJ2-3
CDR3aa: CASSLAGNTDTQYF

v_gene: TRBV20-1
j_gene: TRBJ1-4
CDR3aa: CSASVPGQGRSNEKLFF

v_gene: TRBV10-3
j_gene: TRBJ1-5
CDR3aa: CAIGGGGNQPQHF

v_gene: TRBV28
j_gene: TRBJ2-7
CDR3aa: CASSPTQGKGYEQYF

v_gene: TRBV10-3
j_gene: TRBJ2-7
CDR3aa: CAISGGQGVTYEQYF

v_gene: TRBV6-6
j_gene: TRBJ2-1
CDR3aa: CASSSGPTGRMYHEQFF

v_gene: TRBV5-1
j_gene: TRBJ1-2
CDR3aa: CASSLTGTGNHGYTF